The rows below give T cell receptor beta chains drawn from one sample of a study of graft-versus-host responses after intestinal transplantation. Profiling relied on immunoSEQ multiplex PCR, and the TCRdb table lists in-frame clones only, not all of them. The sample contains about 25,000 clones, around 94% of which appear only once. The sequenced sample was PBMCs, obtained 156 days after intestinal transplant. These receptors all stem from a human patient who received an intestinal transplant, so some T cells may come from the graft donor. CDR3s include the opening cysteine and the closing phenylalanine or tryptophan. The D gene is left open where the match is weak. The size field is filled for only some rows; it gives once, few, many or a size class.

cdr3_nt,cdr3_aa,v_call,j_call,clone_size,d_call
TGTGCCAGCAGTTTAGCGGGGGGACCGAATGAGCAGTTCTTC,CASSLAGGPNEQFF,TRBV27,TRBJ2-1,-,TRBD2
TGTGCCAGCAGCAAGAAACCACGGGACACAGATACGCAGTATTTT,CASSKKPRDTDTQYF,TRBV21-1,TRBJ2-3,-,-
TGTGCTAGTGGTTCCAAGCAGCGACAGGGGTGGACTGAAGCTTTCTTT,CASGSKQRQGWTEAFF,TRBV12-5,TRBJ1-1,-,TRBD1
TGTGCCAGCAGCTTAGGGACAGGGTCAACTGAAGCTTTCTTT,CASSLGTGSTEAFF,TRBV7-9,TRBJ1-1,-,TRBD1
TGTGCCAGCAGCCCCGTGCTAGCGAATGAGCAGTTCTTC,CASSPVLANEQFF,TRBV5-6,TRBJ2-1,-,-
TGTGCCAGCAGTGAGTACAGGGTCTACGAGCAGTACTTC,CASSEYRVYEQYF,TRBV6-1,TRBJ2-7,few,-
TGTGCCAGCAGCCTACCCCCGATAGGGACTACCCACAATGAGCAGTTCTTC,CASSLPPIGTTHNEQFF,TRBV7-9,TRBJ2-1,-,TRBD2
TGTGCCAGCAGCGCAGGGAGCTCCTACAATGAGCAGTTCTTC,CASSAGSSYNEQFF,TRBV9,TRBJ2-1,-,-
TGTGCCAGCAGTGAAATGGACAGCCCAGCCTACGAGCAGTACTTC,CASSEMDSPAYEQYF,TRBV6-1,TRBJ2-7,once,-
TGTGCCAGCAGTGAAGAGGAACTAGCGGGGGGGAACAATGAGCAGTTCTTC,CASSEEELAGGNNEQFF,TRBV6-1,TRBJ2-1,-,TRBD2
TGTGCCAGCAGCTTCATCTCCGCGAGTGGGGGACTCAATGAGCAGTTCTTC,CASSFISASGGLNEQFF,TRBV5-6,TRBJ2-1,-,-
TGTGCCAGCAGTTACGATGCGAGGGACTACTATGGCTACACCTTC,CASSYDARDYYGYTF,TRBV6-6,TRBJ1-2,-,-
TGTGCCCCCCGCTTAGTTGGAAAAAACATTCAGTACTTC,CAPRLVGKNIQYF,TRBV21-1,TRBJ2-4,-,-
TGTGCCAGCAGCCAATTTGGGGGTTCTGGAAACACCATATATTTT,CASSQFGGSGNTIYF,TRBV16,TRBJ1-3,-,-
TGCGCCAGCAGTCAGGCAGGGTATTACTATGGCTACACCTTC,CASSQAGYYYGYTF,TRBV23-1,TRBJ1-2,-,-
TGTGCCAGCAGCTTAGGGGGGACAGGGGGCTACCACGAGCAGTACTTC,CASSLGGTGGYHEQYF,TRBV7-9,TRBJ2-7,-,TRBD1
TGTGCCAGTAGTACCTTGAGCGGGCAAGAGACCCAGTACTTC,CASSTLSGQETQYF,TRBV19,TRBJ2-5,-,-
TGTGCCAGCAGTGGGGGATGGAGGTCTGAAGCTTTCTTT,CASSGGWRSEAFF,TRBV2,TRBJ1-1,-,-
TGTGCCAGCAGCTTAGCTGTGGTCGGGGACACTGAAGCTTTCTTT,CASSLAVVGDTEAFF,TRBV7-2,TRBJ1-1,-,-
TGCGCCAGCAGCCAAGAGGACAGGGTCCTCAACGAGCAGTACTTC,CASSQEDRVLNEQYF,TRBV4-1,TRBJ2-7,-,TRBD1
TGTGCCAGCAGTTATCTGGGCAGGGTCGGCGAGCAGTACTTC,CASSYLGRVGEQYF,TRBV6-6,TRBJ2-7,-,-
TGCAGTGCTCACGAGTCAGATACGCAGTATTTT,CSAHESDTQYF,TRBV20-1,TRBJ2-3,-,-
TGTGCCAGCAGCTTAGTGGATAGCGGGGGCCGTCAAGAGACCCAGTACTTC,CASSLVDSGGRQETQYF,TRBV7-9,TRBJ2-5,-,TRBD2
TGTGCCAGCAGAAACTCCGGGGGGCGGAACTATGGCTACACCTTC,CASRNSGGRNYGYTF,TRBV6-4,TRBJ1-2,-,-
TGTGCCAGCAGTTACTCACAGGAAACCTACGAGCAGTACTTC,CASSYSQETYEQYF,TRBV6-6,TRBJ2-7,-,-
TGTGCCAGCAAAGGCCCAGCTATGGGTACGCAGTATTTT,CASKGPAMGTQYF,TRBV28,TRBJ2-3,-,-
TGTGCCAGCAGTTTAATGACTAACCACAATGAGCAGTTCTTC,CASSLMTNHNEQFF,TRBV28,TRBJ2-1,once,-
TGTGCCAGCAGTTCCCTTTTAACTGCCGTCTCACCCCTCCACTTT,CASSSLLTAVSPLHF,TRBV27,TRBJ1-6,-,-
TGTGCCAGCAGTTTAGGCCGGACAGAGATTATCTCACCCCTCCACTTT,CASSLGRTEIISPLHF,TRBV28,TRBJ1-6,-,-
TGTGCCAGTAGTAGTAGGGAGGGTCTGGGCGGCTACACCTTC,CASSSREGLGGYTF,TRBV19,TRBJ1-2,-,-
TGCGCCAGCAGCTTGGAAGGTTATGAAGCTTTCTTT,CASSLEGYEAFF,TRBV5-1,TRBJ1-1,-,-
TGTGCCAGCAGCGAGGGGACGGGAGGACATTCACCCCTCCACTTT,CASSEGTGGHSPLHF,TRBV7-9,TRBJ1-6,once,-
TGCGCCAGTAAAGCGGGGGGCCCGAACACCGGGGAGCTGTTTTTT,CASKAGGPNTGELFF,TRBV5-1,TRBJ2-2,-,TRBD2
TGCGCCAGCAGCCAAAACTCCGGGACAGGGGGGTTCCATACAAGAGAGACCCAGTACTTC,CASSQNSGTGGFHTRETQYF,TRBV4-3,TRBJ2-5,-,TRBD1
TGTGCCAGCAGTCCAGACAGACCCTACGAGCAGTACTTC,CASSPDRPYEQYF,TRBV28,TRBJ2-7,-,-